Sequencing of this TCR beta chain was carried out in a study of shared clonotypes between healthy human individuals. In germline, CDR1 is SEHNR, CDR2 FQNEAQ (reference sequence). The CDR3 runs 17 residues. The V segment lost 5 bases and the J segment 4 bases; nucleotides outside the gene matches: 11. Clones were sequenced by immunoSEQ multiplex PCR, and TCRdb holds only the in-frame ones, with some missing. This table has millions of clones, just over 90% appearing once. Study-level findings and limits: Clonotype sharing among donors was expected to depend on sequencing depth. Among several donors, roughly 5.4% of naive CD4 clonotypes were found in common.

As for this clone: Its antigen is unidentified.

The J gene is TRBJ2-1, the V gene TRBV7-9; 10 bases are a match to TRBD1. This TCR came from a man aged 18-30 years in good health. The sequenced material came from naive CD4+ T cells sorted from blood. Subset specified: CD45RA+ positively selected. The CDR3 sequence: CASSGGTGARAYNEQFF. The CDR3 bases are TGTGCCAGCAGCGGAGGGACAGGGGCACGCGCTTACAATGAGCAGTTCTTC. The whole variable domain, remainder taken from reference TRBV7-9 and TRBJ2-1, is DTGVSQNPRHKITKRGQNVTFRCDPISEHNRLYWYRQTLGQGPEFLTYFQNEAQLEKSRLLSDRFSAERPKGSFSTLEIQRTEQGDSAMYLCASSGGTGARAYNEQFFGPGTRLTVL.